What follows are 29 T cell receptor beta chains derived from one specimen sequenced in a study of cytomegalovirus exposure and HLA in healthy donors. Libraries were prepared by immunoSEQ multiplex PCR; TCRdb keeps only in-frame clonotypes and omits some of them. The sample consists of roughly 250,000 clones, about 86% of them appearing once. Sequenced input: PBMCs. Receptor source: a man younger than 35 in good health and CMV-seronegative.

The chain combines TRBV5-4 with TRBJ2-3, with 10 bases lining up with TRBD1. Germline V gene lookup returns CDR1 SGHNT and CDR2 YYREEE (reference sequence). This CDR3 is 13 amino acids long. V shed 7 bases, J shed 5 bases, and the junction held 4 bases outside the gene matches. The CDR3 coding sequence is TGTGCCAGCCGGGACAGGGGAGGAGATACGCAGTATTTT. As protein: CASRDRGGDTQYF.

The rearrangement links TRBV11-3 to TRBJ2-7; the match to TRBD1 covers 8 bases. The CDR3 totals 14 residues. V gave up 5 bases and J gave up 4 bases; unmatched junction bases: 7. CDR1 SGHNT and CDR2 YENEEA come from the germline V gene. CDR3 loop: CASSPGTGPYEQYF. CDR3 nucleotides: TGTGCCAGCAGCCCGGGGACAGGTCCTTACGAGCAGTACTTC.

This chain joins TRBV7-8 and TRBJ2-1; 9 nucleotides line up with TRBD1. This CDR3 is 17 amino acids long. In germline, CDR1 is SGHVS, CDR2 FQNEAQ. V shed 4 bases, J shed 0 bases, and the junction held 7 bases outside the gene matches. CDR3 DNA sequence: TGTGCCAGCAGCTCCCGACAGGGGGATCTCTCCTACAATGAGCAGTTCTTC. It is translated as CASSSRQGDLSYNEQFF. The complete variable domain, with remaining parts taken from reference TRBV7-8 and TRBJ2-1, reads GAGVSQSPRYKVAKRGQDVALRCDPISGHVSLFWYQQALGQGPEFLTYFQNEAQLDKSGLPSDRFFAERPEGSVSTLKIQRTQQEDSAVYLCASSSRQGDLSYNEQFFGPGTRLTVL.

The chain joins TRBV6-6 to TRBJ1-6, with TRBD1 matching 9 bases. Germline lookup yields CDR1 MNHNY and CDR2 SVGAGI (reference sequence). The trim removed 6 bases at V and 12 bases at J, leaving 15 bases unmatched. This CDR3 region has 16 residues. The CDR3 region has the DNA TGTGCCAGCAGCAGAGCCGGGACAGGGAAGTGGGAACCCCTCCACTTT. This gives the protein CASSRAGTGKWEPLHF.

This clone was found once. The rearrangement joins TRBV5-1 to TRBJ1-2; 8 nucleotides agree with TRBD1. V was clipped by 4 bases and J by 4 bases; unmatched bases: 6. The CDR3 totals 14 residues. The germline CDR1 and CDR2 sequences are SGHRS and YFSETQ. CDR3 protein: CASSQGQAGYGYTF. The CDR3 DNA reads TGCGCCAGCAGCCAGGGACAGGCGGGCTATGGCTACACCTTC.

This sequence joins TRBV19 and TRBJ2-5; D may be TRBD1 (5 bases). The ends were cut back, 4 bases at V and 2 bases at J, with 11 bases in the middle. The CDR3 has 14 residues. Germline V gene sequence: CDR1 LNHDA, CDR2 SQIVND (reference sequence). The CDR3: CASSTQGVQETQYF. DNA of the CDR3: TGTGCCAGTAGTACGCAGGGCGTTCAAGAGACCCAGTACTTC. The variable domain in full, with the rest retrieved from reference TRBV19 and TRBJ2-5, is DGGITQSPKYLFRKEGQNVTLSCEQNLNHDAMYWYRQDPGQGLRLIYYSQIVNDFQKGDIAEGYSVSREKKESFPLTVTSAQKNPTAFYLCASSTQGVQETQYFGPGTRLLVL.

This chain uses TRBV6-5 with TRBJ2-1; maybe TRBD1 (6 bases). V gave up 2 bases and J gave up 7 bases, with 6 bases separating them. CDR1 is MNHEY and CDR2 is SVGAGI in the germline V gene. The CDR3 loop spans 12 amino acids. CDR3 residues: CASSYQGNEQFF. DNA for the CDR3: TGTGCCAGCAGTTACCAGGGGAATGAGCAGTTCTTC.

This clone was observed at least ten times. The chain combines TRBV19 with TRBJ1-5, with a tentative D call TRBD1 (6 bases). The V gene lost 10 bases and the J gene lost 8 bases, with 18 bases spanning the gap. CDR3 length equals 13 residues. The germline V gene has CDR1 LNHDA and CDR2 SQIVND (reference sequence). CDR3 in amino acids: CATRDTLIKPQHF. CDR3 DNA: TGTGCCACCCGGGACACTCTTATCAAGCCCCAGCATTTT.

This clone is a singleton in its sample. The chain links TRBV13 to TRBJ2-1, with 11 bases aligning to TRBD2. Germline CDR1 and CDR2: PRHDT and FYEKMQ (reference sequence). J gave up 9 bases and V 2 bases, and 15 bases lay outside the gene matches. This CDR3 region has 18 residues. CDR3 region: CASSLRLAGIFPTVEQFF. CDR3 nucleotide sequence: TGTGCCAGCAGCTTACGACTAGCGGGAATTTTCCCTACAGTTGAGCAGTTCTTC.

This chain uses TRBV7-9 with TRBJ2-7; D is unclear. From germline, CDR1 is SEHNR and CDR2 FQNEAQ (reference sequence). V lost 6 bases, J lost 4 bases, and 10 bases lay in between. The CDR3 is made up of 12 amino acids. CDR3 residues: CASSSEEYEQYF. In nucleotides, the CDR3 is TGTGCCAGCAGTTCCGAGGAATACGAGCAGTACTTC.

J is TRBJ2-1 and V is TRBV5-4; 7 bases match TRBD2. The CDR3 runs 16 residues. CDR1 is SGHNT, CDR2 YYREEE, per germline (reference sequence). The trim removed 4 bases at V and 5 bases at J, leaving 12 bases unmatched. DNA for the CDR3: TGTGCCAGCAGCCTACGACTAGGGGCGGGAGACAATGAGCAGTTCTTC. Translated: CASSLRLGAGDNEQFF.

This clone was observed a single time. The V call is TRBV11-2, the J call TRBJ2-7, with 8 positions matching TRBD2. V lost 1 base, J lost 6 bases, and 2 bases stayed unmatched. From germline, CDR1 is SGHAT and CDR2 FQNNGV. This CDR3 comprises 13 residues. The CDR3 nucleotides read TGTGCCAGCAGCTTAGGACTAGCGACCGAGCAGTACTTC. Translation gives CASSLGLATEQYF. The variable domain in full, with the rest retrieved from reference TRBV11-2 and TRBJ2-7, is EAGVAQSPRYKIIEKRQSVAFWCNPISGHATLYWYQQILGQGPKLLIQFQNNGVVDDSQLPKDRFSAERLKGVDSTLKIQPAKLEDSAVYLCASSLGLATEQYFGPGTRLTVT.

The J gene is TRBJ2-2, the V gene TRBV30; TRBD2 agrees at 9 bases. CDR3 length: 18 amino acids. The V gene's germline CDR1 is GTSNPN and CDR2 SVGIG (reference sequence). Trimming took 5 bases from V and 4 from J; bases not matched to a gene: 17. In DNA form, the CDR3 reads TGTGCCTGGGAAGAAACGCTAGCGGGATTGAAGGGCACCGGGGAGCTGTTTTTT. Residues: CAWEETLAGLKGTGELFF.

The chain combines TRBV7-9 with TRBJ2-1; 9 bases agree with TRBD2. The germline V gene encodes CDR1 SEHNR and CDR2 FQNEAQ (reference sequence). V lost 5 bases and J lost 4; bases outside the gene matches: 9. CDR3 length: 16 residues. CDR3 in DNA: TGTGCCAGCAGCCCCAGACTAGCGGCGATGTACAATGAGCAGTTCTTC. Its translation is CASSPRLAAMYNEQFF.

CDR3: CAWSIDRGLGTQYF. CDR3 DNA: TGTGCCTGGAGTATAGACAGGGGGTTAGGGACCCAGTACTTC. The V and J genes are TRBV30 and TRBJ2-5; 9 bases fit TRBD1. Germline V gene sequence: CDR1 GTSNPN, CDR2 SVGIG (reference sequence). V trimming: 2 bases; J trimming: 7 bases; junction bases outside the gene matches: 8. The CDR3 contains 14 residues. Together with reference TRBV30 and TRBJ2-5, the CDR3 gives the full variable domain: SQTIHQWPATLVQPVGSPLSLECTVEGTSNPNLYWYRQAAGRGLQLLFYSVGIGQISSEVPQNLSASRPQDRQFILSSKKLLLSDSGFYLCAWSIDRGLGTQYFGPGTRLLVL.

J is TRBJ2-7 and V is TRBV27, with 9 nucleotides matching TRBD1. In germline, CDR1 is MNHEY, CDR2 SMNVEV (reference sequence). V shed 6 bases and J 3 bases; nucleotides not matched to a gene: 3. The CDR3 consists of 13 residues. The CDR3 protein is CASSGGQGYEQYF. CDR3 in DNA: TGTGCCAGCAGCGGGGGACAGGGCTACGAGCAGTACTTC.

The chain employs TRBV28 and TRBJ2-4; 7 bases agree with TRBD2. Germline V lookup: CDR1 MDHEN, CDR2 SYDVKM. J gave up 9 bases and V 3 bases, and 5 bases lay outside the gene matches. This CDR3 is built from 13 residues. This CDR3 reads CASSLGRESIQYF. The CDR3 DNA follows: TGTGCCAGCAGTTTGGGGAGGGAGAGCATTCAGTACTTC.

This CDR3 reads CASSMTPHSGNTIYF. DNA for the CDR3: TGTGCCAGCAGCATGACACCTCACTCTGGAAACACCATATATTTT. V and J are TRBV7-3 and TRBJ1-3; D gene ambiguous. The V gene's germline CDR1 is SGHTA and CDR2 FQGTGA. The CDR3 totals 15 residues. V dropped 5 bases and J dropped 0 bases, with 11 bases sitting between them.

The genes are TRBV7-9 and TRBJ1-4; no definite D call. Germline assignment: CDR1 SEHNR and CDR2 FQNEAQ (reference sequence). V was shortened by 6 bases and J by 0 bases, with 8 bases between the two germline ends. This CDR3 comprises 14 residues. CDR3: CASSDSATNEKLFF. DNA for the CDR3: TGTGCCAGCAGTGACTCTGCAACTAATGAAAAACTGTTTTTT.

The chain has TRBV2 and TRBJ1-1; TRBD1 matches at 7 bases. The germline CDR1 and CDR2 sequences are SNHLY and FYNNEI. After removal of 6 bases from V and 4 bases from J, the junction contained 8 bases not matched to a gene. This CDR3 has 14 amino acids. CDR3 DNA: TGTGCCAGCAGAGACAGGGAAGGGGGCACTGAAGCTTTCTTT. Amino acids: CASRDREGGTEAFF.

CDR3 sequence reads: CASSDQAKSYEQYF. For the CDR3, the DNA is TGTGCCAGCAGCGATCAGGCCAAATCCTACGAGCAGTACTTC. The chain is built from TRBV7-8 and TRBJ2-7; D remains ambiguous. CDR3 length equals 14 residues. Deletions cut 5 bases from V and 1 base from J, with 12 bases between. Germline-derived CDR1 and CDR2 are SGHVS and FQNEAQ.

This clone showed up just a few times. The genes are TRBV9 and TRBJ1-6; TRBD1 aligns across 11 bases. The V gene's germline CDR1 is SGDLS and CDR2 YYNGEE. V trimming: 3 bases; J trimming: 9 bases; junction bases outside the gene matches: 5. This CDR3 is 15 amino acids long. CDR3 in amino acids: CASSGMGQGGSPLHF. In DNA form, the CDR3 reads TGTGCCAGCAGCGGGATGGGACAGGGGGGTTCACCCCTCCACTTT.

The chain couples TRBV27 to TRBJ2-2; TRBD2 matches 9 bases. Per germline, CDR1 MNHEY and CDR2 SMNVEV (reference sequence). V dropped 1 base and J dropped 3; count of bases not matched to a gene: 3. The CDR3 loop spans 16 amino acids. CDR3 region: CASSLWVAGDTGELFF. For the CDR3, the DNA is TGTGCCAGCAGTTTATGGGTAGCGGGAGACACCGGGGAGCTGTTTTTT.

This clone has just one count. The J gene is TRBJ2-7, the V gene TRBV30; D uncertain. The length of the CDR3 is 13 residues. The V end was cut by 0 bases, the J end by 5 bases, with 11 bases between. Germline CDR1 reads GTSNPN; CDR2 reads SVGIG (reference sequence). The CDR3: CAWSVTDKHEQYF. CDR3 coding DNA: TGTGCCTGGAGTGTAACAGATAAACACGAGCAGTACTTC.

This chain uses TRBV6-5 with TRBJ1-1, with D uncertain. V was trimmed by 0 bases and J by 7 bases, leaving 15 bases between them. The CDR3 loop spans 15 amino acids. Germline CDR1 reads MNHEY; CDR2 reads SVGAGI. The CDR3 sequence: CASSYSESPPDEAFF. Here the CDR3 DNA reads TGTGCCAGCAGTTACTCGGAGTCTCCACCAGATGAAGCTTTCTTT.

The chain carries TRBV5-1 and TRBJ1-5, with 7 bases lining up with TRBD1. Germline trimming cut 4 bases from V and 3 bases from J; bases unmatched to any gene: 4. Germline V gives CDR1 SGHRS, CDR2 YFSETQ. CDR3 size: 14 residues. For the CDR3, the DNA is TGCGCCAGCAGCCGGGACAGCCCCAATCAGCCCCAGCATTTT. It yields the protein CASSRDSPNQPQHF. The variable domain in full, completed from reference TRBV5-1 and TRBJ1-5, reads KAGVTQTPRYLIKTRGQQVTLSCSPISGHRSVSWYQQTPGQGLQFLFEYFSETQRNKGNFPGRFSGRQFSNSRSEMNVSTLELGDSALYLCASSRDSPNQPQHFGDGTRLSIL.

This clone has only a few counts. The rearrangement links TRBV4-3 to TRBJ2-7; 8 bases line up with TRBD1. The germline V gene has CDR1 LGHNA and CDR2 YSLEER. This CDR3 has 14 amino acids. Germline trimming cut 1 base from V and 3 bases from J; bases unmatched to any gene: 2. The CDR3 coding sequence is TGCGCCAGCAGCCAAGCTGGACAGGGCTACGAGCAGTACTTC. Its protein product is CASSQAGQGYEQYF.

The chain combines TRBV27 with TRBJ2-7, with TRBD2 matching over 9 bases. V shed 6 bases and J 1 base; nucleotides not matched to a gene: 7. The CDR3 has 15 amino acids. Looked up from germline, CDR1 is MNHEY and CDR2 is SMNVEV (reference sequence). CDR3 loop: CASRYASGASYEQYF. In DNA form, the CDR3 reads TGTGCCAGCAGGTATGCTAGCGGGGCATCCTACGAGCAGTACTTC.

The CDR3: CASRLGGSQGRGTQYF. The CDR3 DNA reads TGTGCCAGCAGGCTGGGTGGATCGCAGGGTAGGGGGACCCAGTACTTC. The chain uses TRBV2 and TRBJ2-5; a possible D gene is TRBD1 (5 bases). The length of the CDR3 is 16 residues. V lost 6 bases to trimming and J lost 7 bases, with 24 bases between them. CDR1 is SNHLY, CDR2 FYNNEI, per germline.